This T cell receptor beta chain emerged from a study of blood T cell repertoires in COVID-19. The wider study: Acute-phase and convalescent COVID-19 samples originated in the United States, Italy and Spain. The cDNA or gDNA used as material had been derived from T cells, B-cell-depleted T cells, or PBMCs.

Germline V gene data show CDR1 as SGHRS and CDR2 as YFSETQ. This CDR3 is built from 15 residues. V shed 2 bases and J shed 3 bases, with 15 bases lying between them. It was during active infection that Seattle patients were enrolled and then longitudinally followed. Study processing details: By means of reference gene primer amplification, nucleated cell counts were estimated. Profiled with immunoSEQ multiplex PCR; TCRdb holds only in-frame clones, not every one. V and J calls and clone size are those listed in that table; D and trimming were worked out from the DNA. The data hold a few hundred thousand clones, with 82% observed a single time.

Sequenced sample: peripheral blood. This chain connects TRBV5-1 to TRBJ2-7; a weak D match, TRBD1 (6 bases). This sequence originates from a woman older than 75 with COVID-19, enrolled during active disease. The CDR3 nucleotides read TGCGCCAGCAGCTTAACCCCGGGACAAGACTACGAGCAGTACTTC. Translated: CASSLTPGQDYEQYF.